Following are 16 T cell receptor beta chains from one sample sequenced in a study of blood T cells in healthy people across ages. Sample-barcoded 5' priming and a J-beta primer mix drove a second PCR of about 7 to 12 cycles. A single record per CDR3 protein comes from TCRdb applying MiXCR to the 5' RACE reads. The sample lists about 640,000 distinct CDR3 sequences, under 70% occurring once. The sample taken for sequencing was blood. The receptors come from a man aged 55-75 years in good health.

V and J are TRBV20-1 and TRBJ2-5; the match to TRBD1 covers 9 bases. The DNA end lines up better with TRBJ2-7; the J call may be wrong. The CDR3 runs 13 residues. In germline, CDR1 is DFQATT, CDR2 SNEGSKA (reference sequence). The CDR3 nucleotides are TGCAGTGCTAGACACCGACAGGGGGACGAGCAGTACTTC. Translated, it gives CSARHRQGDEQYF.

The chain uses TRBV5-1 and TRBJ2-2; 9 positions match TRBD1. CDR1 is SGHRS, CDR2 YFSETQ, per germline. V shed 0 bases and J 0 bases; nucleotides not matched to a gene: 18. The CDR3 is 22 amino acids. CDR3 sequence (DNA): TGCGCCAGCAGCTTGGATGGGACAGGGCTCTGGGAACCTATAGCGAACACCGGGGAGCTGTTTTTT. Translating gives CASSLDGTGLWEPIANTGELFF.

The chain has TRBV12-3 or TRBV12-4 and TRBJ2-2, with 11 positions matching TRBD2. The CDR3 contains 15 residues. V was clipped by 5 bases and J by 8 bases; unmatched bases: 7. The CDR3 reads CASSTSGGLSGELFF. Written as DNA, the CDR3 is TGTGCCAGCAGTACTAGCGGGGGCCTGTCTGGGGAGCTGTTTTTT.

This clonotype showed up just once. The chain employs TRBV12-3 or TRBV12-4 and TRBJ2-3; the D call may be TRBD1 or TRBD2 (5 bases each). Trimming cost V 3 bases and J 4 bases, with 14 bases left between them. CDR3 length equals 15 residues. CDR3 residues: CASSFRRGSADTQYF. The CDR3 DNA sequence: TGTGCCAGCAGTTTTCGAAGGGGTAGCGCAGATACGCAGTATTTT.

This clonotype has a handful of counts. This chain joins TRBV4-1 and TRBJ2-1; D remains unclear. The CDR3 is 12 residues long. Trimming stripped 0 bases from V and 8 bases from J, with 5 bases between. Germline assignment: CDR1 MGHRA and CDR2 YSYEKL. The CDR3 protein is CASSQEADEQFF. As DNA, the CDR3 is TGCGCCAGCAGCCAAGAAGCCGATGAGCAGTTCTTC.

This clonotype was seen a few times. The CDR3 region is CSVEILLGDTQYF. CDR3 in DNA: TGCAGCGTTGAAATACTTCTCGGCGATACGCAGTATTTT. The rearrangement uses TRBV29-1 and TRBJ2-3, with no clear D. The ends were cut back, 2 bases at V and 6 bases at J, with 12 bases in the middle. The CDR3 is 13 residues long. Germline loops: CDR1 SQVTM, CDR2 ANQGSEA.

The rearrangement links TRBV5-1 to TRBJ1-2, with D uncertain. The germline V gene encodes CDR1 SGHRS and CDR2 YFSETQ. The V end was cut by 4 bases, the J end by 4 bases, with 17 bases between. The CDR3 runs to 15 residues. The CDR3: CASSPDRAGSYGYTF. In nucleotides, the CDR3 is TGCGCCAGCAGCCCAGACCGTGCAGGTTCCTATGGCTACACCTTC.

The chain links TRBV5-1 to TRBJ1-5; tentative D call: TRBD1 (6 bases). V lost 4 bases to trimming and J lost 4 bases, with 15 bases between them. This CDR3 is built from 15 residues. Germline V gene lookup returns CDR1 SGHRS and CDR2 YFSETQ. CDR3 protein: CASSLQGLMNQPQHF. The DNA for the CDR3 is TGCGCCAGCAGCCTACAGGGTTTAATGAATCAGCCCCAGCATTTT.

This sequence joins TRBV20-1 and TRBJ2-1; the D is unclear. The V end was cut by 3 bases, the J end by 5 bases, with 5 bases between. Germline V gene lookup returns CDR1 DFQATT and CDR2 SNEGSKA (reference sequence). The CDR3 consists of 11 residues. CDR3 nucleotide sequence: TGCAGTGCTAGGACTCACAATGAGCAGTTCTTC. Protein sequence: CSARTHNEQFF.

The chain uses TRBV6-1 and TRBJ1-2; TRBD1 matches at 9 bases. The CDR3 consists of 14 residues. The V and J ends lost 7 bases and 3 bases, in that order; junction bases with no gene match: 6. The germline gives CDR1 MNHNS, CDR2 SASEGT. CDR3 amino acids: CASMNGQGYYGYTF. CDR3 DNA: TGTGCCAGCATGAACGGACAGGGGTACTATGGCTACACCTTC.

This clonotype was seen a handful of times. V is TRBV29-1 and J is TRBJ2-7, with a possible D match to TRBD1 (6 bases). CDR1 is SQVTM and CDR2 is ANQGSEA in the germline V gene. The CDR3 spans 14 residues. Trimming left V 6 bases short and J 3 bases short, with 18 bases between. CDR3 DNA: TGCAGCGTCAAGACAGGCCGGGGATACTACGAGCAGTACTTC. The encoded protein is CSVKTGRGYYEQYF.

The gene calls are TRBV20-1 and TRBJ1-5, with D uncertain. Germline V CDR1 and CDR2: DFQATT, SNEGSKA (reference sequence). V was pared by 4 bases and J by 7 bases, with 14 bases between. The CDR3 length is 13 residues. The CDR3 sequence: CSAIVSFGQPQHF. The CDR3 coding sequence is TGCAGTGCTATCGTGTCTTTCGGACAGCCCCAGCATTTT.

The rearrangement uses TRBV7-9 and TRBJ2-1, with 13 bases that match TRBD2. Germline V gene sequence: CDR1 SEHNR, CDR2 FQNEAQ (reference sequence). Trimming cost V 5 bases and J 0 bases; bases outside gene matches: 4. The length of the CDR3 is 17 residues. As DNA, the CDR3 is TGTGCCAGCAGCCTCCGGACTAGCGGGGGCTCCTACAATGAGCAGTTCTTC. Its translation is CASSLRTSGGSYNEQFF. The variable domain in full, completed from reference TRBV7-9 and TRBJ2-1, reads DTGVSQNPRHKITKRGQNVTFRCDPISEHNRLYWYRQTLGQGPEFLTYFQNEAQLEKSRLLSDRFSAERPKGSFSTLEIQRTEQGDSAMYLCASSLRTSGGSYNEQFFGPGTRLTVL.

The CDR3 here is CAISQQGGYEQYF. The CDR3 DNA reads as TGTGCCATCAGTCAACAGGGGGGCTACGAGCAGTACTTC. The chain joins TRBV10-3 to TRBJ2-7, with TRBD1 identical over 8 bases. CDR3 length: 13 amino acids. Germline-derived CDR1 and CDR2 are ENHRY and SYGVKD. Germline trimming cut 5 bases from V and 3 bases from J; bases unmatched to any gene: 3.

This clonotype occurred a few times. The chain uses TRBV20-1 and TRBJ2-2; D gene unclear. Trimming took off 0 bases at V and 2 bases at J, with 16 bases between the two ends. Germline V gives CDR1 DFQATT, CDR2 SNEGSKA (reference sequence). There are 17 residues in the CDR3. CDR3 protein: CSARDHSLPLNTGELFF. For the CDR3, the DNA is TGCAGTGCTAGAGATCATAGCCTCCCTCTAAACACCGGGGAGCTGTTTTTT.

This sequence joins TRBV20-1 and TRBJ1-1, with a weak D call TRBD1 (5 bases). Trimming removed 6 bases at V and 4 bases at J, with 12 bases between. Germline V lookup: CDR1 DFQATT, CDR2 SNEGSKA (reference sequence). The CDR3 extends over 12 amino acids. The CDR3, as DNA: TGCAGTGCCGCCAGGGCTGGCACTGAAGCTTTCTTT. Amino acids: CSAARAGTEAFF.